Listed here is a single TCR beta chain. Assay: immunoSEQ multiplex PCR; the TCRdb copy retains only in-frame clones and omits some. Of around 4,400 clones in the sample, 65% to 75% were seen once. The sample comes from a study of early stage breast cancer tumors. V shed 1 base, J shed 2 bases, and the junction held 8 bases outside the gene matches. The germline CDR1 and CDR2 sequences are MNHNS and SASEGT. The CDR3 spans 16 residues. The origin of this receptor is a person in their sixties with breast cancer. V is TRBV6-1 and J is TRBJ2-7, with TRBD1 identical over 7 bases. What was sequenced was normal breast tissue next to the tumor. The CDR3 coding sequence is TGTGCCAGCAGTGAAGGGACAGGCCTAGGGACCTACGAGCAGTACTTC. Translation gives CASSEGTGLGTYEQYF.